This TCR beta chain was sequenced in a study of spatial heterogeneity in lung cancer. Overall study: PBMC collected at follow-up were sequenced when available, a median of roughly 24 months after resection.

Time point: blood at routine non-recurrence follow-up after resection. General study points: Ubiquitous expanded tumor TCRs showed up in blood more at resection than follow-up.

Via MiXCR, TCRdb re-called the 5' RACE reads, giving one row per CDR3 protein. The sample records about 110,000 distinct CDR3 sequences, 9.5% to 14% being singletons. The V end lost 2 bases, the J end lost 0 bases, and 10 bases lay between the germline ends. The CDR3 extends over 16 amino acids. Germline CDR1 is MNHNY and CDR2 is SVGAGI (reference sequence). On this clonotype itself: Its antigen is as yet unknown.

The chain employs TRBV6-6 and TRBJ1-4, with D hard to call. This sequence was found in a female donor with early-stage non-small cell lung cancer. The sample in question was PBMCs, obtained at follow-up. In nucleotides, the CDR3 is TGTGCCAGCAGTTACGGAGTTACTTCAACTAATGAAAAACTGTTTTTT. Translation gives CASSYGVTSTNEKLFF.